Here is one T cell receptor (beta chain) with its context. The data belong to a study of T-cell memory formation after mild COVID-19. TCRdb reanalysed the 5' RACE reads using MiXCR and keeps one entry per CDR3 protein. The sample includes 90,000 to 120,000 distinct CDR3 sequences, 15% to 20% seen only once; the top ten take over 4.5%. Trimming took 0 bases from V and 0 from J, leaving 9 bases between them. The CDR3 is 15 residues long. Germline V lookup: CDR1 DFQATT, CDR2 SNEGSKA (reference sequence). This clonotype was sampled from a man aged 18 to 30 who had mild COVID-19 (a few samples of this study predate the infection). Cell type and time point are not known. The chain uses TRBV20-1 and TRBJ1-3; D gene uncertain. Sample: PBMCs or a T cell subset sorted from them (not recorded which). CDR3 in amino acids: CSARDPARSGNTIYF. For the CDR3, the DNA is TGCAGTGCTAGAGATCCCGCCCGCTCTGGAAACACCATATATTTT.